The clone carrying this T cell receptor beta chain showed up just a few times. The entry originates in a study of blood T cells in healthy people across ages. A second roughly 7 to 12 cycle PCR used barcoded and J-beta primers. A tag from a template-switch adaptor with 12 random nucleotides marked each cDNA molecule. TCRdb reprocessed the 5' RACE reads via MiXCR and lists one record per CDR3 protein. The sample contains some 1.4 million distinct CDR3 sequences, about 43% of which appear only once. The CDR3 covers 14 residues. Losses at the gene ends were 3 bases for V and 6 bases for J; bases not matched to a gene: 4. Per the germline V gene, CDR1 is WSHSY and CDR2 is SAAADI.

The sample taken for sequencing was blood. This TCR came from a woman aged 18-29 years in good health. The chain combines TRBV10-2 with TRBJ2-4; 8 bases fit TRBD1. Written as DNA, the CDR3 is TGCGCCAGCAGTGATGGACAGGGTTCAAACATTCAGTACTTC. Amino acids: CASSDGQGSNIQYF.